This T cell receptor (beta chain) appears in the sequencing data of a study of T cells in Graves' hyperthyroidism and ophthalmopathy. Study background: It was at initial diagnosis, before any treatment, that peripheral blood was collected. Study outcomes and limitations: Stable hyperthyroidism and ophthalmopathy were separated using 13 V-J signatures. Most clonotypes expanded in thyroid above 0.001 were likewise present in blood.

Fresh peripheral blood, 10 ml, was the source of the PBMCs. At least ten counts were recorded for this clonotype. Its antigen is unidentified. Amplification of TCR beta CDR3 regions was performed using RNA transcripts as template. First-round RT-PCR targeting the TCR CDR3 was performed with the HTBI primer set. Using its own MiXCR run on the multiplex PCR reads, TCRdb lists one record per CDR3 protein. The sample holds about 720,000 distinct CDR3 sequences; 16% are singletons and the top ten take approximately 8.4%. Deletions cut 6 bases from V and 4 bases from J, with 18 bases between. The germline V gene has CDR1 GTSNPN and CDR2 SVGIG (reference sequence). The CDR3 loop spans 14 amino acids.

The genes are TRBV30 and TRBJ1-2; TRBD1 might be the D (6 bases). This receptor was identified in a man aged 18 to 30 with Graves' hyperthyroidism. What was sequenced was blood. The CDR3 loop is CACPRTALSYGYTF. Here the CDR3 DNA reads TGTGCCTGCCCACGGACAGCACTGAGCTATGGCTACACCTTC.